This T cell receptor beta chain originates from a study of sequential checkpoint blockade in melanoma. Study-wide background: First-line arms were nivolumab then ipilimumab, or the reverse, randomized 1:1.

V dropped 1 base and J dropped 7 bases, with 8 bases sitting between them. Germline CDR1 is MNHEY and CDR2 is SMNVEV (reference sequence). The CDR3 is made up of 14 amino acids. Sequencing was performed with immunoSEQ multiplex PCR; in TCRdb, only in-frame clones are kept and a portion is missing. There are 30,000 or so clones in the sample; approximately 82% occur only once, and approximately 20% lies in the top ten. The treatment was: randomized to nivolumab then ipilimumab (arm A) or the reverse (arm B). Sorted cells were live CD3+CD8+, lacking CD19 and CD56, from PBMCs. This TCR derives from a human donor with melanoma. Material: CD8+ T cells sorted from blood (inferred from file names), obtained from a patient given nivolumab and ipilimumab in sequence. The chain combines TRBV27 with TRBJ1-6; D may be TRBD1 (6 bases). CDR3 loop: CASSLFGGNSPLHF. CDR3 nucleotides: TGTGCCAGCAGTTTATTTGGGGGCAATTCACCCCTCCACTTT.